The 27 T cell receptor beta chains below come from one sample, sequenced in a study of T cell repertoires in cytomegalovirus infection. Their specific antigens are unknown. From the reads, TCRdb called clonotypes with MiXCR, one entry per CDR3 protein. Among about 770,000 distinct CDR3 sequences listed, about 27% were seen once. The specimen was cultured CD8+ T cells from PBMCs, collected from culture after CMV antigen stimulation. All receptors derive from a human donor in good health (CMV status not recorded). Some clones in this sample may be carry-over from other donors' samples.

The chain links TRBV7-9 to TRBJ2-1; 7 nucleotides line up with TRBD1. V shed 7 bases and J 11 bases; nucleotides not matched to a gene: 14. This CDR3 has 14 amino acids. Per germline, CDR1 SEHNR and CDR2 FQNEAQ (reference sequence). The CDR3 nucleotides are TGTGCCAGCACCCCGCAAGGGACAGAATATCAGCAGTTCTTC. Its translation is CASTPQGTEYQQFF.

The chain joins TRBV29-1 to TRBJ2-3; TRBD2 aligns across 9 bases. This CDR3 is 13 amino acids long. Germline CDR1 and CDR2: SQVTM and ANQGSEA. Losses at the gene ends were 7 bases for V and 3 bases for J; bases not matched to a gene: 5. CDR3 bases: TGCAGCGCGGCGGGGGGGGAAACAGATACGCAGTATTTT. This sequence encodes CSAAGGETDTQYF.

The CDR3 sequence: CASSLSLGQYEQYF. The CDR3, as DNA: TGTGCCAGCAGTTTAAGCCTGGGACAATACGAGCAGTACTTC. The V call is TRBV6-5, the J call TRBJ2-7, with D perhaps matching TRBD1 (6 bases). Between the trimmed V and J ends, which lost 4 bases and 4 bases, there was a span of 14 bases. Germline-derived CDR1 and CDR2 are MNHEY and SVGAGI. The CDR3 is 14 amino acids.

The V and J genes are TRBV20-1 and TRBJ2-5; 10 positions match TRBD2. V was clipped by 0 bases and J by 3 bases; unmatched bases: 10. The CDR3 is made up of 17 amino acids. Germline V gives CDR1 DFQATT, CDR2 SNEGSKA (reference sequence). The CDR3 DNA reads as TGCAGTGCTAGAGATCTCTGGAGCGGGGGGGCTGAAGAGACCCAGTACTTC. The encoded protein is CSARDLWSGGAEETQYF.

V gene TRBV9 combines with J gene TRBJ2-3; TRBD1 is a possible D gene (6 bases). V gave up 4 bases and J gave up 1 base, with 13 bases separating them. There are 15 residues in the CDR3. Germline loops: CDR1 SGDLS, CDR2 YYNGEE. The CDR3 nucleotides read TGTGCCAGCAGCCCAGCAGGGGATCGCACAGATACGCAGTATTTT. This encodes CASSPAGDRTDTQYF.

This clonotype was recorded a few times. This sequence joins TRBV7-6 and TRBJ2-2, with 8 bases fitting TRBD1. Germline V gene sequence: CDR1 SGHVS, CDR2 FNYEAQ. The junction had 6 bases not matched to a gene; V was cut back by 3 bases and J by 0 bases. The CDR3 contains 17 residues. The CDR3 coding sequence is TGTGCCAGCAGCTTCCCCTCAGGGGGCCCGAACACCGGGGAGCTGTTTTTT. It encodes CASSFPSGGPNTGELFF.

CDR3 in amino acids: CASSGPRSYGYTF. The CDR3 region has the DNA TGTGCCAGCAGCGGCCCCCGTTCCTATGGCTACACCTTC. The gene calls are TRBV9 and TRBJ1-2, with unresolved D. Looked up from germline, CDR1 is SGDLS and CDR2 is YYNGEE. This CDR3 is built from 13 residues. Trimming took off 3 bases at V and 4 bases at J, with 10 bases between the two ends.

This clonotype was seen many times. The chain is built from TRBV7-2 and TRBJ2-3; weak D call: TRBD2 (5 bases). Germline V CDR1 and CDR2: SGHTA, FQGNSA. V lost 4 bases and J lost 0, with 11 bases in between. The CDR3 consists of 15 residues. The CDR3 protein is CASSSRVTSTDTQYF. The CDR3 DNA follows: TGTGCCAGCAGCTCGCGGGTGACTAGCACAGATACGCAGTATTTT.

In its sample, this clonotype was seen a few times. The chain couples TRBV12-3 or TRBV12-4 to TRBJ2-1, with D possibly TRBD2 on 6 matching bases. The CDR3 totals 13 residues. Trimming took 5 bases from V and 9 from J, leaving 14 bases between them. The CDR3: CASSPGLRIEQFF. CDR3 DNA sequence: TGTGCCAGCAGTCCGGGACTGAGGATTGAGCAGTTCTTC.

The chain uses TRBV28 and TRBJ1-6, with TRBD1 matching 9 bases. The CDR3 loop spans 17 amino acids. The ends lost 3 bases at V and 0 bases at J; junction bases unmatched: 3. The germline V gene has CDR1 MDHEN and CDR2 SYDVKM. This CDR3 is CASSFQTGGSYNSPLHF. The CDR3 coding sequence is TGTGCCAGCAGTTTTCAGACAGGGGGCTCCTATAATTCACCCCTCCACTTT.

The chain uses TRBV19 and TRBJ2-7; TRBD1 matches at 7 bases. The V gene end was trimmed by 10 bases and the J gene end by 3 bases; junction bases not matched to a gene: 12. In germline, CDR1 is LNHDA, CDR2 SQIVND (reference sequence). The CDR3 runs to 14 residues. CDR3 bases: TGTGCCACCACCGAGACAGGGTGGCACTACGAGCAGTACTTC. Translating gives CATTETGWHYEQYF.

The CDR3: CSVEAPGAPEAFF. The CDR3 bases are TGCAGCGTTGAGGCCCCGGGGGCCCCTGAAGCTTTCTTT. The chain employs TRBV29-1 and TRBJ1-1; a possible D gene is TRBD1 (6 bases). V lost 3 bases to trimming and J lost 6 bases, with 14 bases between them. The CDR3 is made up of 13 amino acids. Per the germline V gene, CDR1 is SQVTM and CDR2 is ANQGSEA.

This clonotype was picked up a small number of times. The chain links TRBV12-3 or TRBV12-4 to TRBJ2-7; tentatively, D is TRBD2 (6 bases). This CDR3 has 12 amino acids. V was pared by 6 bases and J by 5 bases, with 11 bases between. CDR3 protein: CASSQWGDEQYF. In nucleotides, the CDR3 is TGTGCCAGCAGCCAATGGGGGGACGAGCAGTACTTC.

The table lists this clonotype with a few counts. This rearrangement joins TRBV6-2 or TRBV6-3 to TRBJ1-4; no reliable D call. The germline CDR1 and CDR2 sequences are MNHEY and SVGEGT. The CDR3 length is 13 residues. V shed 8 bases and J shed 5 bases, with 12 bases lying between them. CDR3 DNA sequence: TGTGCCAGCCTAAAGGCGGGGAATGAAAAACTGTTTTTT. It codes for CASLKAGNEKLFF.

In this sample, this clonotype turned up a few times. The chain uses TRBV15 and TRBJ1-2; the D gene is possibly TRBD1 (5 bases). The germline V gene encodes CDR1 LNHNV and CDR2 YYDKDF (reference sequence). CDR3 size: 14 residues. V was clipped by 0 bases and J by 5 bases, with 10 bases between them. The DNA for the CDR3 is TGTGCCACCAGCAGAGATCTAGGGGCTTATGGCTACACCTTC. It yields the protein CATSRDLGAYGYTF. Complete variable domain (other parts from reference TRBV15 and TRBJ1-2): DAMVIQNPRYQVTQFGKPVTLSCSQTLNHNVMYWYQQKSSQAPKLLFHYYDKDFNNEADTPDNFQSRRPNTSFCFLDIRSPGLGDTAMYLCATSRDLGAYGYTFGSGTRLTVV.

This clonotype has at least ten counts. This rearrangement joins TRBV6-6 to TRBJ1-1, with TRBD1 matching over 7 bases. The V segment lost 4 bases and the J segment 5 bases; nucleotides outside the gene matches: 10. CDR3 size: 15 residues. Germline CDR1 and CDR2: MNHNY and SVGAGI (reference sequence). DNA for the CDR3: TGTGCCAGCAGTTTCAACAGGGGAGGGGATACTGAAGCTTTCTTT. Residues: CASSFNRGGDTEAFF.

This clonotype was picked up many times. The chain recombines TRBV7-2 with TRBJ2-1; the D gene could be TRBD1 or TRBD2 (6 bases each). Germline V lookup: CDR1 SGHTA, CDR2 FQGNSA. The CDR3 runs 14 residues. V gave up 4 bases and J gave up 6 bases, with 13 bases separating them. The CDR3 DNA follows: TGTGCCAGCAGCTACGGAGGAGGGGGCAATGAGCAGTTCTTC. Protein product: CASSYGGGGNEQFF.

This clonotype was observed a few times. V and J are TRBV4-1 and TRBJ2-7; TRBD1 agrees at 9 bases. The germline CDR1 and CDR2 sequences are MGHRA and YSYEKL. Trimming removed 3 bases from V and 3 bases from J; junction bases left unmatched: 6. The CDR3 has 15 residues. The CDR3 protein is CASSQVETGGYEQYF. DNA for the CDR3: TGCGCCAGCAGCCAGGTCGAGACAGGGGGCTACGAGCAGTACTTC.

This clonotype showed up just once. The chain links TRBV6-1 to TRBJ2-1; D remains ambiguous. There are 16 residues in the CDR3. CDR1 and CDR2 (germline): MNHNS, SASEGT. Trimming removed 1 base at V and 8 bases at J, with 18 bases between. CDR3 protein: CASSEETPLPGDEQFF. DNA for the CDR3: TGTGCCAGCAGTGAAGAGACCCCGCTCCCGGGTGATGAGCAGTTCTTC.

The chain employs TRBV20-1 and TRBJ1-6; D not certain. This CDR3 region has 14 residues. Looked up from germline, CDR1 is DFQATT and CDR2 is SNEGSKA (reference sequence). Trimming took 5 bases from V and 6 from J, leaving 14 bases between them. The CDR3 protein is CSALWTRGNSPLHF. CDR3 coding DNA: TGCAGTGCTCTTTGGACTCGTGGTAATTCACCCCTCCACTTT.

The chain has TRBV20-1 and TRBJ1-1, with 7 bases identical to TRBD1. This CDR3 region has 13 residues. The germline V gene has CDR1 DFQATT and CDR2 SNEGSKA (reference sequence). The V and J ends lost 6 bases and 3 bases, in that order; junction bases with no gene match: 7. The CDR3 loop is CSAKTGRDTEAFF. DNA of the CDR3: TGCAGTGCAAAGACAGGGCGAGACACTGAAGCTTTCTTT.

This clonotype came up a few times. The chain recombines TRBV7-2 with TRBJ2-2, with D unclear. The V gene lost 4 bases and the J gene lost 4 bases, with 10 bases spanning the gap. The CDR3 extends over 14 amino acids. CDR1 and CDR2 (germline): SGHTA, FQGNSA. The CDR3 reads CASSSLSGTGELFF. The CDR3 coding sequence is TGTGCCAGCAGCTCCCTTTCCGGCACCGGGGAGCTGTTTTTT.

This clonotype was picked up a small number of times. This CDR3 reads CASSQSAGAHEQYF. Written as DNA, the CDR3 is TGCGCCAGCAGTCAATCAGCAGGGGCCCACGAGCAGTACTTC. This chain connects TRBV23-1 to TRBJ2-7; tentatively, D is TRBD1 (6 bases). TRBV23-1 has ORF status, its function being uncertain. The V end lost 0 bases, the J end lost 5 bases, and 11 bases lay between the germline ends. There are 14 residues in the CDR3.

This clonotype came up a few times. The CDR3 DNA follows: TGTGCCAGCAGTGAGGATAGTAACAGAGTTAAACCCCAGCATTTT. It specifies CASSEDSNRVKPQHF. The chain links TRBV2 to TRBJ1-5; D unresolved. This CDR3 has 15 amino acids. Per germline, CDR1 SNHLY and CDR2 FYNNEI. V lost 3 bases and J lost 10, with 19 bases in between.

The chain is built from TRBV7-9 and TRBJ2-6; D unclear. The CDR3 runs to 14 residues. Germline CDR1 and CDR2: SEHNR and FQNEAQ (reference sequence). V was shortened by 5 bases and J by 2 bases, with 7 bases between the two germline ends. For the CDR3, the DNA is TGTGCCAGCAGCCCCCCAACTGGGGCCAACGTCCTGACTTTC. It specifies CASSPPTGANVLTF.

CDR3 DNA: TGTGCCACCCGGGACAGGGGCTTATATGGCTACACCTTC. This codes for CATRDRGLYGYTF. The chain combines TRBV27 with TRBJ1-2; 10 bases map to TRBD1. Trimming cost V 10 bases and J 5 bases; bases outside gene matches: 7. This CDR3 is 13 amino acids long. Germline CDR1 reads MNHEY; CDR2 reads SMNVEV (reference sequence).

The sample holds a few counts of this clonotype. The genes are TRBV28 and TRBJ1-1; D perhaps matches TRBD1 (6 bases). Trimming took 5 bases from V and 3 from J, leaving 16 bases between them. Germline CDR1 is MDHEN and CDR2 is SYDVKM. The length of the CDR3 is 15 residues. This chain's CDR3 is CASSPRGRGDTEAFF. CDR3 DNA: TGTGCCAGCAGTCCCCGGGGCAGGGGAGACACTGAAGCTTTCTTT.